This T cell receptor (beta chain) came from a study of blood T cell repertoires in COVID-19 (dated by TCRdb to the early 2020s). A note on the overall study: Samples covering the acute and convalescent phases of COVID-19 were provided by collaborators in the United States, Italy and Spain. The material from the prospective study consisted of cDNA or gDNA derived from T cells, B-cell-depleted T cells, or PBMCs. A de-identified subject ID, COVID-19 status, age in years and sex were almost always included in the sample metadata. The repertoires were released in a freely available public database meant as a resource for research on the immune response to SARS-CoV-2. HLA class I and class II types, where available, came from metadata supplied by the sample provider rather than from assay-based typing. Samples were obtained from the ongoing ImmuneRACE study (first 160 participants) and from about 1,300 subjects provided by 6 global collaborators. The dataset comprised deeply sampled blood TCRbeta repertoires from subjects exposed to, actively infected with, or recovered from COVID-19.

What the research found in general, with its limitations: The quantity of clinical and demographic metadata differed by source and by participant and was supplied without curation.

The collaborating institutions used their own protocols to collect whole blood in K2EDTA tubes. For TCRbeta analysis, collaborators shipped samples in one of three forms: frozen whole blood, isolated PBMCs, or DNA extracted from either of those sample types. The immunoSEQ Assay, a bias-controlled multiplex PCR, was used to amplify TCRbeta CDR3 regions from genomic DNA. The paper's processing steps were these. The number of nucleated cells in each sample was estimated from the amplification of reference gene primers within the assay. To quantify the absolute abundance of each unique TCRbeta CDR3 rearrangement, sequence reads were collapsed and filtered. For each sample, productive Simpson clonality was calculated as the square root of Simpson's diversity index across productive rearrangements. Drawn from immuneACCESS, this table holds only the in-frame rearrangements with V and J called that TCRdb kept. Clones are partly lost; checked studies trace under half to an unresolved V gene and leave the rest unexplained. That table is the source of V, J and clone size, and D and trimming were worked out from the DNA. The table for this sample lists about 78,000 clones; about 90% of them were counted only once. Around 1% of the sample belongs to the ten largest clones.

V ends up 8 bases short and J 0 bases short, with an unmatched junction base count of 12. Sequences LNHDA (CDR1) and SQIVND (CDR2) are obtained from the germline V gene (reference sequence). Its CDR3 holds 16 amino acids, cysteine through phenylalanine. Only the CDR3 DNA is retained, 48 bases long and in frame from the first base. Turning to this clone: The clone's antigen remains unknown. No much larger clone exists at a distance of one base, and base qualities are not known.

The chain was built from TRBV19 and TRBJ2-5; a stretch of 7 junction bases matches TRBD2. Sequenced input: peripheral blood. This TCR was recovered from a woman in her forties or fifties in a cohort sampled during active COVID-19. CDR3 loop: CASALLGGIDQETQYF. The nucleotides read TGTGCCAGTGCACTTCTCGGGGGGATTGACCAAGAGACCCAGTACTTC.